These T cell receptor beta chains were read from a single sample in a study of blood T cell repertoires in COVID-19. Sequencing was performed with immunoSEQ multiplex PCR; in TCRdb, only in-frame clones are kept and a portion is missing. The sample yields some 31,000 clones, over 75% seen once. Sequencing was done on a sample of peripheral blood. The receptors come from a man of 80 years or more with active COVID-19. Each CDR3 is given with its conserved first and last residue. The D gene is left open where the match is weak. The size field is filled for only some rows; it gives once, few, many or a size class.

J gene	clone size	V gene	D gene	CDR3 DNA	CDR3 protein
TRBJ1-3	.	TRBV5-1	TRBD1	TGCGCCAGCAGCTTGGGACCGGGACAGACTGGAAACACCATATATTTT	CASSLGPGQTGNTIYF
TRBJ1-1	few	TRBV2	.	TGTGCCGGACAAATGGGGGGTACCCCTGAAGCTTTCTTT	CAGQMGGTPEAFF
TRBJ1-6	.	TRBV27	.	TGTGCCAGCCGCCTAGAGCAGTACTCACCCCTCCACTTT	CASRLEQYSPLHF
TRBJ2-5	few	TRBV5-1	.	TGCGCCAGCGGAAAGAGAGGTGGTACCACTACCGAGACCCAGTACTTC	CASGKRGGTTTETQYF
TRBJ2-1	once	TRBV11-2	TRBD2	TGTGCCAGCAGCCACTACCGGGGGGGCTCCTACAATGAGCAGTTCTTC	CASSHYRGGSYNEQFF
TRBJ2-1	.	TRBV2	TRBD2	TGTGCCAGCACAAGAGCGGGGAATGAGCAGTTCTTC	CASTRAGNEQFF
TRBJ2-3	.	TRBV2	.	TGTGCCAGCAGTGCGGGTTTACTAGATACGCAGTATTTT	CASSAGLLDTQYF
TRBJ2-5	.	TRBV5-1	.	TGCGCCAGCAGCTCTGCGGGGGCCGAGGAGACCCAGTACTTC	CASSSAGAEETQYF
TRBJ1-6	.	TRBV4-1	TRBD1	TGCGCCAGCAGCCAAGAAAGGGACAGGGGTTCACCCCTCCACTTT	CASSQERDRGSPLHF
TRBJ1-6	.	TRBV7-3	.	TGTGCCAGCAGCTTAATGGGAGGGGGGCACCTCCACTTT	CASSLMGGGHLHF
TRBJ1-6	.	TRBV7-9	TRBD1	TGTGCCAGCAGCAAACCTAGTCCAGGGGGCGCTTTTTATAATTCACCCCTCCACTTT	CASSKPSPGGAFYNSPLHF
TRBJ2-1	.	TRBV11-2	.	TGTGCCAGCAGCTTACTCGGGGCCAGGGGCAGCAATGAGCAGTTCTTC	CASSLLGARGSNEQFF
TRBJ2-7	.	TRBV5-4	TRBD2	TGTGCCAGCAGTGACGGGACTAGCGGAACCTACGAGCAGTACTTC	CASSDGTSGTYEQYF
TRBJ1-4	few	TRBV7-9	TRBD1	TGTGCCAGCAGCACGACAGGGAGGAGGGAAAAACTGTTTTTT	CASSTTGRREKLFF
TRBJ2-1	.	TRBV10-3	TRBD1	TGTGCCATCAGTGGGGGACAGATCAATGAGCAGTTCTTC	CAISGGQINEQFF
TRBJ1-3	few	TRBV7-9	.	TGTGCCAGCTCGCACCGGGTGGGCTCTGGAAACACCATATATTTT	CASSHRVGSGNTIYF
TRBJ2-1	.	TRBV6-6	.	TGTGCCAGCAGTTACTCGGCGGAGACCTACAATGAGCAGTTCTTC	CASSYSAETYNEQFF
TRBJ2-2	.	TRBV5-4	.	TGTGCCAGCAGCTTGGAACTGAACGGGGAGCTGTTTTTT	CASSLELNGELFF
TRBJ2-7	.	TRBV9	.	TGTGCCAGCAGCATAGACGCGAGCCCCTACGAGCAGTACTTC	CASSIDASPYEQYF
TRBJ2-3	.	TRBV28	TRBD2	TGTGCCAGCAGTTTCCGCGCGGGGGGCCATCGAACGCAGTATTTT	CASSFRAGGHRTQYF
TRBJ2-5	.	TRBV10-3	.	TGTGCCATCGGTGGGCCAGACAATGACCAAGAGACCCAGTACTTC	CAIGGPDNDQETQYF
TRBJ1-1	.	TRBV10-3	TRBD1	TGTGCCATCAGTGACACAGGGGACGGTGAAGCTTTCTTT	CAISDTGDGEAFF
TRBJ1-1	.	TRBV6-1	.	TGTGCCAGCAGTGACGGGGGTAACACTGAAGCTTTCTTT	CASSDGGNTEAFF
TRBJ2-5	once	TRBV6-5	TRBD2	TGTGCCAGCAGGTCGGGAGGGATCCAAGAGACCCAGTACTTC	CASRSGGIQETQYF
TRBJ2-7	.	TRBV18	TRBD2	TGTGCCAGCTCGCCAAGGACTAGCGGGGACGGCGAGCAGTACTTC	CASSPRTSGDGEQYF
TRBJ2-3	.	TRBV10-3	.	TGTGCCATCAGTTCAATTGAGGCCGTGACTAGCACAGATACGCAGTATTTT	CAISSIEAVTSTDTQYF
TRBJ1-1	.	TRBV5-3	.	TGTGCCAGAAGCTTGCCCAGCGAGGAAGCTTTCTTT	CARSLPSEEAFF
TRBJ1-2	few	TRBV5-1	.	TGCGCCAGCAGCTTTCAGGACAATTCGGGCTACACCTTC	CASSFQDNSGYTF
TRBJ2-7	.	TRBV27	TRBD2	TGTGCCAGCAGTTTCCTAGCGGGGTACGAGCAGTACTTC	CASSFLAGYEQYF
TRBJ1-3	.	TRBV7-9	.	TGTGCCACTGGAAGGGGTGACCATGGAAACACCATATATTTT	CATGRGDHGNTIYF
TRBJ2-5	once	TRBV7-6	TRBD2	TGTGCCAGCAGCCCTCAGGCTAGCGGGGGTCAAGAGACCCAGTACTTC	CASSPQASGGQETQYF
TRBJ1-4	.	TRBV6-6	.	TGTGCCAGCAGTTCGGTGGAGGGGTACAATGAAAAACTGTTTTTT	CASSSVEGYNEKLFF
TRBJ2-7	.	TRBV6-6	.	TGTGCCAGCAGTCAACTAAACGAGCAGTACTTC	CASSQLNEQYF
TRBJ1-1	.	TRBV6-2/TRBV6-3	TRBD1	TGTGCCAGCAGTTACGCAGGGGGCATCACTGAAGCTTTCTTT	CASSYAGGITEAFF
TRBJ1-5	few	TRBV18	.	TGTGCCAGCTCCCAGGGGAGCAATCAGCCCCAGCATTTT	CASSQGSNQPQHF
TRBJ2-3	.	TRBV5-1	TRBD1	TGCGCCAGCAGCTCAGGACAGGTTGGGCGGGATACGCAGTATTTT	CASSSGQVGRDTQYF
TRBJ2-7	.	TRBV5-1	TRBD1	TGCGCCAGCAGCTCCGGGACAGGGTTCGGGGAGCAGTACTTC	CASSSGTGFGEQYF
TRBJ2-7	.	TRBV27	.	TGTGCCAGCAGTGACACCCCCGGAGAGCAGTACTTC	CASSDTPGEQYF
TRBJ2-7	.	TRBV29-1	.	TGCAGCGCGGCGGAGGGATGGGAGCAGTACTTC	CSAAEGWEQYF
TRBJ2-3	.	TRBV7-2	TRBD2	TGTGCCAGCAGCCGGACTAGCGGGAGCACAGATACGCAGTATTTT	CASSRTSGSTDTQYF
TRBJ2-3	once	TRBV5-1	TRBD2	TGCGCCAGCAGCTCTGGACTAGCGGCTAGCACAGATACGCAGTATTTT	CASSSGLAASTDTQYF
TRBJ1-1	.	TRBV4-3	.	TGCGCCAGCAGCCAGGCCGACTTAGGGGACACTGAAGCTTTCTTT	CASSQADLGDTEAFF
TRBJ2-7	few	TRBV15	TRBD1	TGTGCCACCAGCCAAGGACAGGGAGGTGAGCAGTACTTC	CATSQGQGGEQYF
TRBJ2-7	once	TRBV19	.	TGTGCCAGTAGCGTCCTTGGGCAGGCCCCCTCCTACGAGCAGTACTTC	CASSVLGQAPSYEQYF
TRBJ1-5	.	TRBV5-8	.	TGTGCCAGCAGCTCATCGATCACAGGGAATCAGCCCCAGCATTTT	CASSSSITGNQPQHF
TRBJ1-2	.	TRBV11-2	.	TGTGCCAGCAGCTTTGGGGGGGCTGGGGGCTACACCTTC	CASSFGGAGGYTF
TRBJ1-5	.	TRBV6-5	.	TGTGCCAGCAGTTCCCACAGGGATAGCAATCAGCCCCAGCATTTT	CASSSHRDSNQPQHF
TRBJ2-2	.	TRBV27	.	TGTGCCAGCAGTTTTGGGGCTCTTCGCGGGGAGCTGTTTTTT	CASSFGALRGELFF
TRBJ1-2	once	TRBV19	.	TGTGCCAGTAGTATTACCGGACAACGCGGCTACACCTTC	CASSITGQRGYTF
TRBJ1-5	once	TRBV15	.	TGTGCCACCAGCACCTTGGGAGGGGAGATCGGTCAGCCCCAGCATTTT	CATSTLGGEIGQPQHF
TRBJ2-7	.	TRBV9	TRBD2	TGTGCCAGCAGCGTAGGGTTAGCGGGGGCCTACGAGCAGTACTTC	CASSVGLAGAYEQYF